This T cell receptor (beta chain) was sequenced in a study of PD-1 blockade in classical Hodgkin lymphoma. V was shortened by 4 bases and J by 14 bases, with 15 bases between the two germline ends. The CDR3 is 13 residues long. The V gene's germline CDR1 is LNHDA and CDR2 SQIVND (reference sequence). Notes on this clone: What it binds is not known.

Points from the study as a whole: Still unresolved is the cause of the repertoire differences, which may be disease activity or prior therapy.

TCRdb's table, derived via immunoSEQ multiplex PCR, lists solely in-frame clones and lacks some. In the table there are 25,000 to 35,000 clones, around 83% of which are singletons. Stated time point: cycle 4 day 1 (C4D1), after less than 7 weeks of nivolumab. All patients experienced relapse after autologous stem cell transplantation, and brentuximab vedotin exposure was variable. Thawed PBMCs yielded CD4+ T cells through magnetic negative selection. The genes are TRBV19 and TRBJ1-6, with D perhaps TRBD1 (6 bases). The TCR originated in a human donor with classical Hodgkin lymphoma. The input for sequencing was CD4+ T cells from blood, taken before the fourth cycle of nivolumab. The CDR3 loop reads CASSTDSFPTLHF. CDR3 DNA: TGTGCCAGTAGTACGGACAGTTTTCCAACCCTCCACTTT. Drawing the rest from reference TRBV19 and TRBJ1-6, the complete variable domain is DGGITQSPKYLFRKEGQNVTLSCEQNLNHDAMYWYRQDPGQGLRLIYYSQIVNDFQKGDIAEGYSVSREKKESFPLTVTSAQKNPTAFYLCASSTDSFPTLHFGNGTRLTVT.